The text below deals with one TCR beta chain. Its cognate antigen is unknown. Other DNA sequences within the sample encode an identical CDR3. Once extracted for a subset, genomic DNA was divided evenly among several immunoSEQ plates. Libraries were prepared by immunoSEQ multiplex PCR; TCRdb keeps only in-frame clonotypes and omits some of them. This sample has about 2.5 million clones, with 92% found just once. The entry originates in a study of shared clonotypes between healthy human individuals. The length of the CDR3 is 11 residues. V gave up 4 bases and J gave up 10 bases, with 8 bases separating them. Germline CDR1 MDHEN, CDR2 SYDVKM. Study-wide findings and caveats: Generally, naive subsets (rather than memory subsets) showed larger estimated richness.

The sequencing sample was made of naive CD4+ T cells from PBMCs. Specified subset: CD45RA+ positively selected. This receptor was taken from a man aged 18 to 30 in good health. Some clones in this sample may be carry-over from other donors' samples. V is TRBV28 and J is TRBJ2-1, with a weak D call TRBD1 (6 bases). The CDR3 is CASSSRGEQFF. The CDR3 DNA is TGTGCCAGCAGTTCGAGGGGGGAGCAGTTCTTC.